The 22 T cell receptor beta chains reported below all come from one sample, sequenced in a study of T cells in Graves' hyperthyroidism and ophthalmopathy. Amplified TCR beta CDR3 regions derived from RNA transcripts. The TCR CDR3 was amplified in a first-round RT-PCR using the HTBI primer set. TCRdb re-derived calls from the multiplex PCR reads in MiXCR, one entry per CDR3 protein. The top ten clones hold around 4.5% of a sample with approximately 600,000 distinct CDR3 sequences, approximately 14% of them seen once. The specimen was blood. These receptors were taken from a middle-aged woman with Graves' ophthalmopathy.

This clonotype appeared a few times. V is TRBV2 and J is TRBJ2-7; D might be TRBD1 (6 bases). The CDR3 is 14 amino acids. Trimming left V 2 bases short and J 7 bases short, with 15 bases between. The V gene's germline CDR1 is SNHLY and CDR2 FYNNEI. For the CDR3, the DNA is TGTGCCAGCAGTGAATTGGGGCAGGGGTGGGAGCAGTACTTC. Amino acid sequence: CASSELGQGWEQYF.

This clonotype appeared many times. The V gene is TRBV28, the J gene TRBJ2-5; TRBD1 agrees at 8 bases. The V segment lost 6 bases and the J segment 5 bases; nucleotides outside the gene matches: 5. Germline CDR1 and CDR2: MDHEN and SYDVKM. This CDR3 region has 13 residues. In DNA form, the CDR3 reads TGTGCCAGCAGCAGGGGGCGGAGGGAGACCCAGTACTTC. Protein sequence: CASSRGRRETQYF.

This clonotype has a handful of counts. This chain joins TRBV12-3 or TRBV12-4 and TRBJ2-7; 9 nucleotides match TRBD2. The V gene end was trimmed by 6 bases and the J gene end by 1 base; junction bases not matched to a gene: 7. The CDR3 consists of 15 residues. CDR3: CASRTTSGASYEQYF. The CDR3, as DNA: TGTGCCAGCAGGACGACTAGCGGAGCTTCCTACGAGCAGTACTTC.

This clonotype was detected ten times or more. V gene TRBV6-1 combines with J gene TRBJ1-1; 7 bases align to TRBD1. This CDR3 spans 13 amino acids. Germline CDR1 and CDR2: MNHNS and SASEGT. V trimming: 9 bases; J trimming: 3 bases; junction bases outside the gene matches: 7. CDR3 in amino acids: CASNRGPDTEAFF. The DNA for the CDR3 is TGTGCCAGTAACAGGGGTCCGGACACTGAAGCTTTCTTT.

The V and J genes are TRBV19 and TRBJ2-6, with D tentatively TRBD2 (5 bases). The CDR3 has 15 residues. Germline V gene lookup returns CDR1 LNHDA and CDR2 SQIVND (reference sequence). Trimming stripped 7 bases from V and 3 bases from J, with 13 bases between. The CDR3 DNA sequence: TGTGCCAGTACCCACCGGACTCGTGGGGCCAACGTCCTGACTTTC. Its protein product is CASTHRTRGANVLTF.

This clonotype was counted between two and nine times. V and J are TRBV30 and TRBJ1-3; unclear D gene. CDR3 size: 15 residues. Trimming took 2 bases from V and 1 from J, leaving 12 bases between them. Germline values: CDR1 GTSNPN, CDR2 SVGIG (reference sequence). CDR3 sequence reads: CAWSLGIVSGNTIYF. The CDR3 DNA is TGTGCCTGGAGTTTAGGGATTGTTTCTGGAAACACCATATATTTT.

This clonotype was detected many times. J is TRBJ2-7 and V is TRBV9, with TRBD2 identical over 12 bases. The CDR3 covers 15 residues. The V gene end was trimmed by 4 bases and the J gene end by 6 bases; junction bases not matched to a gene: 8. CDR1 and CDR2 from the germline V gene are SGDLS and YYNGEE. CDR3 DNA: TGTGCCAGCAGCCCTAGACTAGCGGGAGAACTCGAGCAGTACTTC. Its translation is CASSPRLAGELEQYF.

The chain employs TRBV5-1 and TRBJ2-1, with D possibly matching TRBD2 (6 bases). From germline, CDR1 is SGHRS and CDR2 YFSETQ. V was pared by 5 bases and J by 0 bases, with 12 bases between. This CDR3 comprises 15 residues. The CDR3 loop is CASSMEGSSYNEQFF. The CDR3, as DNA: TGCGCCAGCAGTATGGAGGGGAGCTCCTACAATGAGCAGTTCTTC. Full variable domain (outside the CDR3, taken from reference TRBV5-1 and TRBJ2-1): KAGVTQTPRYLIKTRGQQVTLSCSPISGHRSVSWYQQTPGQGLQFLFEYFSETQRNKGNFPGRFSGRQFSNSRSEMNVSTLELGDSALYLCASSMEGSSYNEQFFGPGTRLTVL.

The chain joins TRBV20-1 to TRBJ1-2; D remains ambiguous. The CDR3 has 13 residues. Trimming removed 5 bases at V and 8 bases at J, with 18 bases between. Germline CDR1 DFQATT, CDR2 SNEGSKA (reference sequence). The CDR3 DNA follows: TGCAGTGCTGTCCCCCAGGTGACTTACGGCTACACCTTC. This sequence encodes CSAVPQVTYGYTF.

This clonotype was found many times. The J gene is TRBJ2-2, the V gene TRBV6-2 or TRBV6-3, with D tentatively TRBD2 (5 bases). This CDR3 is built from 13 residues. CDR1 is MNHEY and CDR2 is SVGEGT in the germline V gene. V was shortened by 2 bases and J by 6 bases, with 7 bases between the two germline ends. The CDR3 region has the DNA TGTGCCAGCAGTTACGGACTTGCCGGGGAGCTGTTTTTT. It codes for CASSYGLAGELFF.

There are many counts of this clonotype. This chain joins TRBV20-1 and TRBJ2-7, with 8 nucleotides matching TRBD2. J gave up 0 bases and V 7 bases, and 5 bases lay outside the gene matches. The CDR3 is 13 residues long. CDR1 is DFQATT, CDR2 SNEGSKA, per germline (reference sequence). This CDR3 reads CSGGLAGSYEQYF. The CDR3 bases are TGCAGTGGAGGGCTAGCGGGCTCCTACGAGCAGTACTTC.

The chain employs TRBV4-1 and TRBJ2-7; no reliable D call. This CDR3 has 14 residues. The V end was cut by 1 base, the J end by 4 bases, with 11 bases between. Germline values: CDR1 MGHRA, CDR2 YSYEKL. The CDR3: CASSQGPRGYEQYF. DNA for the CDR3: TGCGCCAGCAGCCAAGGCCCTAGAGGTTACGAGCAGTACTTC.

This clonotype was counted many times. This chain connects TRBV30 to TRBJ2-1; 8 bases are a match to TRBD2. The germline CDR1 and CDR2 sequences are GTSNPN and SVGIG (reference sequence). J lost 4 bases, V lost 5 bases, and 7 bases had no gene match. The CDR3 spans 14 residues. CDR3 sequence: CAWVLSGGYNEQFF. The CDR3 coding sequence is TGTGCCTGGGTTTTATCGGGAGGGTACAATGAGCAGTTCTTC.

This clonotype was observed many times. CDR3 amino acids: CASSGIRLANTGELFF. DNA for the CDR3: TGTGCCAGCAGTGGGATAAGACTAGCTAACACCGGGGAGCTGTTTTTT. The rearrangement links TRBV6-1 to TRBJ2-2; TRBD2 agrees at 7 bases. CDR3 size: 16 residues. V lost 4 bases to trimming and J lost 2 bases; unmatched junction nucleotides: 7. Germline V gene sequence: CDR1 MNHNS, CDR2 SASEGT.

This clonotype was detected many times. The chain is built from TRBV5-1 and TRBJ2-7; D is possibly TRBD2 (6 bases). The germline gives CDR1 SGHRS, CDR2 YFSETQ. The CDR3 extends over 15 amino acids. Deletions cut 4 bases from V and 0 bases from J, with 14 bases between. CDR3 sequence: CASSISGWGSYEQYF. CDR3 in DNA: TGCGCCAGCAGCATTAGCGGTTGGGGCTCCTACGAGCAGTACTTC.

This chain uses TRBV18 with TRBJ1-1, with D possibly being TRBD1 (5 bases). Trimming removed 3 bases from V and 0 bases from J, with 11 bases in between. Germline-derived CDR1 and CDR2 are KGHSH and LQKENI. This CDR3 has 15 amino acids. CDR3 region: CASSPTVDMNTEAFF. The CDR3 region has the DNA TGTGCCAGCTCACCGACAGTAGACATGAACACTGAAGCTTTCTTT. Full variable domain (outside the CDR3, taken from reference TRBV18 and TRBJ1-1): NAGVMQNPRHLVRRRGQEARLRCSPMKGHSHVYWYRQLPEEGLKFMVYLQKENIIDESGMPKERFSAEFPKEGPSILRIQQVVRGDSAAYFCASSPTVDMNTEAFFGQGTRLTVV.

This clonotype occurred many times. This chain joins TRBV7-9 and TRBJ2-1, with D unresolved. The CDR3 runs 15 residues. Germline V gene sequence: CDR1 SEHNR, CDR2 FQNEAQ (reference sequence). Trimming cost V 5 bases and J 0 bases, with 11 bases left between them. The CDR3 is CASSPAGTSYNEQFF. The DNA of the CDR3 is TGTGCCAGCAGCCCCGCTGGTACCTCCTACAATGAGCAGTTCTTC.

Many counts were recorded for this clonotype. The chain links TRBV6-5 to TRBJ1-5; 7 nucleotides agree with TRBD1. V gave up 4 bases and J gave up 3 bases; unmatched junction bases: 6. Germline loops: CDR1 MNHEY, CDR2 SVGAGI. The CDR3 is 15 residues long. CDR3 sequence: CASSSGQPNNQPQHF. The CDR3 DNA follows: TGTGCCAGCAGTTCGGGACAGCCTAACAATCAGCCCCAGCATTTT.

This clonotype was recorded many times. CDR3 amino acids: CASSLGEGLTGELFF. In nucleotides, the CDR3 is TGTGCCAGCAGCTTAGGGGAGGGCCTAACCGGGGAGCTGTTTTTT. This rearrangement joins TRBV11-2 to TRBJ2-2, with 7 positions matching TRBD2. This CDR3 is built from 15 residues. Germline V gene data show CDR1 as SGHAT and CDR2 as FQNNGV. The J segment lost 5 bases and the V segment lost 1 base, leaving 4 bases of the junction unmatched. The whole variable domain, filled in from reference TRBV11-2 and TRBJ2-2, reads EAGVAQSPRYKIIEKRQSVAFWCNPISGHATLYWYQQILGQGPKLLIQFQNNGVVDDSQLPKDRFSAERLKGVDSTLKIQPAKLEDSAVYLCASSLGEGLTGELFFGEGSRLTVL.

In DNA, the CDR3 is TGCGCCAGCAGCCAGGGGGGACTGGCCGGGGAGCTGTTTTTT. Encoded protein: CASSQGGLAGELFF. The chain joins TRBV4-1 to TRBJ2-2, with a tentative D call TRBD2 (6 bases). This CDR3 spans 14 amino acids. The V and J ends lost 3 bases and 6 bases respectively, with 11 bases between them. Per germline, CDR1 MGHRA and CDR2 YSYEKL.

This clonotype was counted many times. The J gene is TRBJ1-1, the V gene TRBV6-5; no clear D. V was pared by 3 bases and J by 11 bases, with 19 bases between. CDR3 size: 14 residues. Germline-derived CDR1 and CDR2 are MNHEY and SVGAGI. In nucleotides, the CDR3 is TGTGCCAGCAGTTATGGTAGTTTAGGGATGAGGGCTTTCTTT. Translated: CASSYGSLGMRAFF.

This chain links TRBV28 with TRBJ1-5, with D perhaps TRBD1 (5 bases). There are 17 residues in the CDR3. Looked up from germline, CDR1 is MDHEN and CDR2 is SYDVKM. The V end lost 7 bases, the J end lost 0 bases, and 19 bases lay between the germline ends. As DNA, the CDR3 is TGTGCCAGCATCCCCGGAGGGGCTGACTATAGCAATCAGCCCCAGCATTTT. It encodes CASIPGGADYSNQPQHF.